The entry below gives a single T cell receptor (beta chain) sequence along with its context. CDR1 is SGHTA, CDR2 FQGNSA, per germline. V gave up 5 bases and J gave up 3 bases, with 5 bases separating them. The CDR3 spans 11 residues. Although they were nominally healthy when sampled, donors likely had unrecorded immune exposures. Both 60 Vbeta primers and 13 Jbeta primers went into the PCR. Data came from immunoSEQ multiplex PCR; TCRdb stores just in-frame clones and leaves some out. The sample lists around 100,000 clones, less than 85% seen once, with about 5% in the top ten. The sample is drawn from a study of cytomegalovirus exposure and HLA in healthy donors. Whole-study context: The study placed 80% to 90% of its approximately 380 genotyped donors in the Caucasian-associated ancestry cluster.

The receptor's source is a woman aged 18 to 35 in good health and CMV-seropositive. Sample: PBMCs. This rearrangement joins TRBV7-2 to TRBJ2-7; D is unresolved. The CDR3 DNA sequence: TGTGCCAGCAGCCCTTTCTACGAGCAGTACTTC. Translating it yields CASSPFYEQYF.